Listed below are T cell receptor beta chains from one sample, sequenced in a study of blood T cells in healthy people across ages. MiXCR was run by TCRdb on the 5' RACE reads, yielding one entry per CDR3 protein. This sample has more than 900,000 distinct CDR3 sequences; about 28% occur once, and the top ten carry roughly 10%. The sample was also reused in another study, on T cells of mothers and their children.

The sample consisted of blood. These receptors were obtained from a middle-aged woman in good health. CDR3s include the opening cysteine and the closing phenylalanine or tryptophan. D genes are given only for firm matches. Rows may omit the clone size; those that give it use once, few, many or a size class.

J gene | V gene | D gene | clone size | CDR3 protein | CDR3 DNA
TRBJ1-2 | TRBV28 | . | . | CASIPGGANYGYTF | TGTGCCAGCATCCCTGGGGGGGCAAACTATGGCTACACCTTC
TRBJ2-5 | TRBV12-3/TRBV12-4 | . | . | CASASNERYF | TGTGCCAGCGCCTCCAACGAGCGGTACTTC
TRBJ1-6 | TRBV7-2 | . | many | CASSSQGPELNSPLHF | TGTGCCAGCAGCTCGCAGGGCCCCGAACTTAATTCACCCCTCCACTTT
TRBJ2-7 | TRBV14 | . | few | CACSQGGFSYEQYF | TGTGCCTGCAGCCAAGGCGGATTCTCCTACGAGCAGTACTTC
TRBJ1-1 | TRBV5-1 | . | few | CASSGGWNTEAFF | TGCGCCAGCAGCGGAGGGTGGAACACTGAAGCTTTCTTT
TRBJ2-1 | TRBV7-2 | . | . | CASSLLDALYNEQFF | TGTGCCAGCAGCCTCCTCGACGCCTTATACAATGAGCAGTTCTTC
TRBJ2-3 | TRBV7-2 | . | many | CASSKGGRGSGTDTQYF | TGTGCCAGCAGCAAGGGAGGCAGGGGAAGTGGCACAGATACGCAGTATTTT
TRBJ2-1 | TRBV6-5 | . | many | CASSSNRVLSYNEQFF | TGTGCCAGCAGTTCGAACAGGGTTTTGTCCTACAATGAGCAGTTCTTC
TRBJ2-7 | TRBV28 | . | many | CASTSRYEQYF | TGTGCCAGCACGAGTCGCTACGAGCAGTACTTC
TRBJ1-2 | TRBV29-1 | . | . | CGVEVEKALRNYGYTF | TGCGGCGTTGAAGTGGAAAAGGCACTTCGAAACTATGGCTACACCTTC
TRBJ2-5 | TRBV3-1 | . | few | CASGGTQETPYF | TGTGCCAGCGGGGGGACACAAGAGACCCCGTACTTC
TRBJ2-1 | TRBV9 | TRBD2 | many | CASSVGGGGSYNEQFF | TGTGCCAGCAGCGTAGGCGGCGGGGGCTCCTACAATGAGCAGTTCTTC
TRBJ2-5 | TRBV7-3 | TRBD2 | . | CASSAPGLDETQYF | TGTGCCAGCAGTGCTCCGGGACTAGATGAGACCCAGTACTTC
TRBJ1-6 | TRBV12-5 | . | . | CASGDPGASYNSLLHF | TGTGCTAGTGGGGACCCAGGGGCCTCGTATAATTCACTCCTCCACTTT
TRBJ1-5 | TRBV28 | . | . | CASSLGHSANNQPQHF | TGTGCCAGCAGTTTGGGACATTCGGCCAACAATCAGCCCCAGCATTTT
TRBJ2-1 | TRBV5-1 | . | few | CASSLVMGYSYNEQFF | TGCGCCAGCAGCTTGGTTATGGGATACTCCTACAATGAGCAGTTCTTC
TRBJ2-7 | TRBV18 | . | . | CASPLRQSPYEQYF | TGTGCCAGCCCACTCAGACAGAGCCCCTACGAGCAGTACTTC
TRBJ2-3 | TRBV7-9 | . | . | CASGLGADTDTQYF | TGTGCCAGCGGCTTAGGTGCGGACACGGATACGCAGTATTTT
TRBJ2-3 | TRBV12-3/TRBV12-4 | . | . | CASSYSGTDTRYF | TGTGCCAGCAGTTACAGCGGTACAGATACGCGGTATTTT
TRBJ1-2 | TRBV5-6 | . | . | CASSLEGNGVYGHTF | TGTGCCAGCAGCTTGGAAGGGAACGGGGTTTATGGCCACACCTTC
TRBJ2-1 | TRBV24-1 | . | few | CATSDLRSDNEQFF | TGTGCCACCAGTGATTTGAGGTCGGACAATGAGCAGTTCTTC
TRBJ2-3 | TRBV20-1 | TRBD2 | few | CSASEPGRKADTQYF | TGCAGTGCTAGTGAACCCGGGAGGAAGGCAGATACGCAGTATTTT
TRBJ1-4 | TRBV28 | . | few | CASRPDSLVEKLFF | TGTGCCAGCAGGCCGGACTCCCTGGTGGAAAAACTGTTTTTT
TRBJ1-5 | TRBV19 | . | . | CASRENNQPQHF | TGTGCCAGTAGGGAGAACAATCAGCCCCAGCATTTT
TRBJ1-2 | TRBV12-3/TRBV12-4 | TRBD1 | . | CASSKGTDYGYTF | TGTGCCAGCAGTAAAGGGACAGACTATGGCTACACCTTC
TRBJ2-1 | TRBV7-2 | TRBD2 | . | CASRGGTSGDSSKRYNEQFF | TGTGCCAGCAGGGGAGGGACTAGCGGGGATTCCTCGAAGAGGTACAATGAGCAGTTCTTC
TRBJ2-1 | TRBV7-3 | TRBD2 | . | CASSRSGGAYGEQFF | TGTGCCAGCAGCCGAAGCGGGGGGGCCTATGGTGAGCAGTTCTTC
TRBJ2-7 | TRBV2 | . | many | CASSDGRSPYEQYF | TGTGCCAGCAGTGATGGTCGGAGCCCCTACGAGCAGTACTTC